Here is one T cell receptor (beta chain) with its context. Its antigen remains unidentified. The data originate from a study of lymphopenia after photon versus proton radiotherapy. Overall study results and limits: Larger post-nadir TCR diversity loss correlated inversely with survival in deceased patients.

Sequencing was performed with immunoSEQ multiplex PCR; in TCRdb, only in-frame clones are kept and a portion is missing. The profile shows tens of thousands of clones, about 83% of them singletons. V was pared by 0 bases and J by 3 bases, with 12 bases between. CDR1 is MNHEY, CDR2 SMNVEV, per germline (reference sequence). This CDR3 contains 15 residues. The sample was peripheral blood, taken from a patient treated with photon-based radiotherapy. The rearrangement joins TRBV27 to TRBJ2-7, with D possibly matching TRBD2 (5 bases). The origin of this receptor is a man over 45 with gastric cancer. CDR3 sequence (DNA): TGTGCCAGCAGTTTATCTGAGGGAATGGGCTACGAGCAGTACTTC. This sequence encodes CASSLSEGMGYEQYF.